Following are 2 T cell receptor beta chains from one sample sequenced in a study of T cell responses to AZD1222 COVID-19 vaccine. Assay used: immunoSEQ multiplex PCR; TCRdb lists only in-frame clones, some missing. The repertoire holds more than 90,000 clones, with about 90% as singletons. This specimen consisted of peripheral blood, obtained on day 0 of AZD1222 vaccination. The receptors come from an adult in good health.

The V gene is TRBV19, the J gene TRBJ2-2; weak D call: TRBD1 (6 bases). This CDR3 has 15 residues. Trimming stripped 7 bases from V and 3 bases from J, with 15 bases between. Germline V gene lookup returns CDR1 LNHDA and CDR2 SQIVND (reference sequence). The CDR3: CASTTRGFDTGELFF. The CDR3 DNA reads TGTGCCAGTACCACCAGGGGTTTCGACACCGGGGAGCTGTTTTTT. Full variable domain (rest looked up from reference TRBV19 and TRBJ2-2): DGGITQSPKYLFRKEGQNVTLSCEQNLNHDAMYWYRQDPGQGLRLIYYSQIVNDFQKGDIAEGYSVSREKKESFPLTVTSAQKNPTAFYLCASTTRGFDTGELFFGEGSRLTVL.

The CDR3: CASSRGPVGDTQYF. The CDR3 bases are TGTGCCAGCAGCCGGGGCCCAGTTGGAGATACGCAGTATTTT. The chain has TRBV11-3 and TRBJ2-3; D tentatively reads TRBD1 or TRBD2 (5 bases each). The ends were cut back, 5 bases at V and 5 bases at J, with 14 bases in the middle. The CDR3 has 14 amino acids. Germline lookup yields CDR1 SGHNT and CDR2 YENEEA. Complete variable domain (other parts from reference TRBV11-3 and TRBJ2-3): EAGVVQSPRYKIIEKKQPVAFWCNPISGHNTLYWYLQNLGQGPELLIRYENEEAVDDSQLPKDRFSAERLKGVDSTLKIQPAELGDSAVYLCASSRGPVGDTQYFGPGTRLTVL.